The clone carrying this TCR beta chain was detected only a few times. With 60 Vbeta and 13 Jbeta primers, the PCR was carried out. Profiled with immunoSEQ multiplex PCR; TCRdb holds only in-frame clones, not every one. The sample yields around 150,000 clones, around 80% seen once. V shed 4 bases and J shed 2 bases, with 11 bases lying between them. The CDR3 is 14 amino acids. CDR1 is PRHDT and CDR2 is FYEKMQ in the germline V gene (reference sequence). The entry originates in a study of cytomegalovirus exposure and HLA in healthy donors. The chain is built from TRBV13 and TRBJ1-2; D is perhaps TRBD1 (5 bases). The sample comprised PBMCs. The receptor's source is a man aged 18 to 35 in good health and CMV-seropositive. CDR3 loop: CASSWRGGNYGYTF. CDR3 sequence (DNA): TGTGCCAGCAGCTGGAGGGGTGGGAACTATGGCTACACCTTC.